This TCR beta chain appears in the sequencing data of a study of T-cell memory formation after mild COVID-19. This clonotype was observed at least ten times. The junction had 17 bases not matched to a gene; V was cut back by 2 bases and J by 3 bases. The CDR3 sequence is 19 residues long. CDR1 and CDR2 (germline): SGHVS, FNYEAQ. In TCRdb, the 5' RACE reads were re-called with MiXCR into one record per CDR3 protein. This repertoire shows over 500,000 distinct CDR3 sequences, around a sixth found once; its top ten account for less than 10%. This TCR was recovered from an adult woman who had mild COVID-19 (a few samples of this study predate the infection). Cell type and time point are not known. Sequenced sample: PBMCs or a T cell subset sorted from them (not recorded which). The gene calls are TRBV7-6 and TRBJ2-3; 7 bases map to TRBD2. The CDR3 loop is CASSLRPGNRGSPTDTQYF. For the CDR3, the DNA is TGTGCCAGCAGCTTACGCCCGGGGAACCGCGGGAGCCCTACAGATACGCAGTATTTT.